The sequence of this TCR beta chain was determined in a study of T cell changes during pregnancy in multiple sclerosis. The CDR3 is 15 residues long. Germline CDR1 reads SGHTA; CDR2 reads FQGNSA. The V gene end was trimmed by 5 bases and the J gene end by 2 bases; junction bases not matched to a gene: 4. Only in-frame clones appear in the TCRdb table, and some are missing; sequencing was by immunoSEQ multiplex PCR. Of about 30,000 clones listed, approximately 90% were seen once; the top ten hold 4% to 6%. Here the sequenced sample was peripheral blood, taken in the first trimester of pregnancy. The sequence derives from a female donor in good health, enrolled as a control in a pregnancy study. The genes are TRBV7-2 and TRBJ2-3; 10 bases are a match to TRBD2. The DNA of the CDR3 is TGTGCCAGCAGCCGTAGCGGGGGGCCCACAGATACGCAGTATTTT. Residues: CASSRSGGPTDTQYF. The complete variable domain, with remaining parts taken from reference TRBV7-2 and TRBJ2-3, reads GAGVSQSPSNKVTEKGKDVELRCDPISGHTALYWYRQSLGQGLEFLIYFQGNSAPDKSGLPSDRFSAERTGGSVSTLTIQRTQQEDSAVYLCASSRSGGPTDTQYFGPGTRLTVL.